The rows below give T cell receptor beta chains drawn from one sample of a study of CXCR3-negative and CXCR3-positive naive CD8 T cells. After re-calling the 5' RACE reads, TCRdb lists one entry per CDR3 protein, DNA absent. This repertoire includes 150,000 or so distinct CDR3 sequences. The sequenced sample was naive CXCR3+ CD8+ T cells from blood. These receptors were obtained from a human donor in good health. Some clones in this sample may be carry-over from other donors' samples. Both conserved end residues are part of each CDR3.

v_call	j_call	cdr3_aa
TRBV7-9	TRBJ1-2	CASTASTSSYGYTF
TRBV13	TRBJ2-5	CASSGRQGAYQETQYF
TRBV7-8	TRBJ2-1	CASSEELAKGDNEQFF
TRBV29-1	TRBJ2-7	CSAKTLAYEQYF
TRBV14	TRBJ2-5	CASSQFGTGYETQYF
TRBV19	TRBJ2-1	CASSHGWKEQFF
TRBV29-1	TRBJ1-2	CSVLLQGGGYTF
TRBV24-1	TRBJ2-2	CATSDFCIPNTGELFF
TRBV11-3	TRBJ2-1	CASSLITSEQFF
TRBV29-1	TRBJ2-7	CSVVEKGPASYEQYF
TRBV12-3/TRBV12-4	TRBJ2-1	CASSFIRGHNEQFF
TRBV15	TRBJ2-7	CATRNLPGLPYEQYF
TRBV7-6	TRBJ2-7	CASSSMGLGLYEQYF